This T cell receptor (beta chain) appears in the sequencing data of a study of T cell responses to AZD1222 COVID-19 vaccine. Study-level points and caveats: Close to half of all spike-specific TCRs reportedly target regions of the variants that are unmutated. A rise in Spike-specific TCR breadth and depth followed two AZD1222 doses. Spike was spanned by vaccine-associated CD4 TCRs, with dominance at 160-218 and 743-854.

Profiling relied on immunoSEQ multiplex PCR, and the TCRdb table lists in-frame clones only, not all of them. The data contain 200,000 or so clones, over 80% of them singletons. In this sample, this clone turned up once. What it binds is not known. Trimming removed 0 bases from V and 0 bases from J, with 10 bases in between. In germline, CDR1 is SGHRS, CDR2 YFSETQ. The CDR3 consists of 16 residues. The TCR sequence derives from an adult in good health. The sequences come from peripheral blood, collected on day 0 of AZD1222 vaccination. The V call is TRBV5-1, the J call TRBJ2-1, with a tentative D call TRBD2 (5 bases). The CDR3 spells CASSLGWESSYNEQFF. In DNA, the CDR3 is TGCGCCAGCAGCTTGGGTTGGGAGAGCTCCTACAATGAGCAGTTCTTC.